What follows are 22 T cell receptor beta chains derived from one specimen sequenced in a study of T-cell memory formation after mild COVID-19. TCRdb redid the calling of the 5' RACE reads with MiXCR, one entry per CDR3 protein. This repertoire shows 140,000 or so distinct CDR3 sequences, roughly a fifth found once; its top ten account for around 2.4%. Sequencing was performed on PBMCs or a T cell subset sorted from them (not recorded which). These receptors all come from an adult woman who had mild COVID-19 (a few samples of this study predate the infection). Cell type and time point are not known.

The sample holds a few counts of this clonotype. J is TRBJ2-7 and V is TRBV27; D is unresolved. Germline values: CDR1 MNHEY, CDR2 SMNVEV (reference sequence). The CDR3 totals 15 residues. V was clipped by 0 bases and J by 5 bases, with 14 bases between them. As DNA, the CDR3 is TGTGCCAGCAGTTTATCACCAGACCCCGACCACGAGCAGTACTTC. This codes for CASSLSPDPDHEQYF.

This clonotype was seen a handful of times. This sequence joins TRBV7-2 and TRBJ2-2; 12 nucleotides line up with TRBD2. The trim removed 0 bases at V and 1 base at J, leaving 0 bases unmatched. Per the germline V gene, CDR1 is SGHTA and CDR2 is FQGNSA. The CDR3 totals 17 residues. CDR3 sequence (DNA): TGTGCCAGCAGCTTAGCGACTAGCGGGGGGAACACCGGGGAGCTGTTTTTT. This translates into CASSLATSGGNTGELFF. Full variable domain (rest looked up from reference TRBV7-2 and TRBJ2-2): GAGVSQSPSNKVTEKGKDVELRCDPISGHTALYWYRQSLGQGLEFLIYFQGNSAPDKSGLPSDRFSAERTGGSVSTLTIQRTQQEDSAVYLCASSLATSGGNTGELFFGEGSRLTVL.

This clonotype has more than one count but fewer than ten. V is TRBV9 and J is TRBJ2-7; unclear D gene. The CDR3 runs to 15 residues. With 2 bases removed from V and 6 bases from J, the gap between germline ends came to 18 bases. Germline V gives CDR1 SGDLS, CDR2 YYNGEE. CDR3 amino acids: CASSVDLTPSGEQYF. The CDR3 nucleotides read TGTGCCAGCAGCGTCGATCTTACCCCCTCCGGCGAGCAGTACTTC.

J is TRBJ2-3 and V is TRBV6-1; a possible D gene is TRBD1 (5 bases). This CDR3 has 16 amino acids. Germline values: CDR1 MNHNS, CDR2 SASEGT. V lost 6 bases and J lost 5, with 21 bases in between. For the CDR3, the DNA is TGTGCCAGCAGGCTTCGATCGGCAGGGTCGAGAGATACGCAGTATTTT. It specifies CASRLRSAGSRDTQYF.

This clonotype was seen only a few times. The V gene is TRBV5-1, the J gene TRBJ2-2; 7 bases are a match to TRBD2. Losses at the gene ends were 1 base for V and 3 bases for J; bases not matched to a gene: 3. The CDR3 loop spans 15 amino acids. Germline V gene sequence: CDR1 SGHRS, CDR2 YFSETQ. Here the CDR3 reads CASSLSLADTGELFF. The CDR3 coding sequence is TGCGCCAGCAGCTTGAGCCTAGCGGACACCGGGGAGCTGTTTTTT.

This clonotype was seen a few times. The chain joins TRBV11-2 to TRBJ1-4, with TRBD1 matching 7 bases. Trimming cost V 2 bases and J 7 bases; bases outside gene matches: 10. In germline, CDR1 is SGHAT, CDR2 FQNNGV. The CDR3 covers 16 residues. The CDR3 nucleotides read TGTGCCAGCAGCTTAAACACAGGGGAAGGAAGTGAAAAACTGTTTTTT. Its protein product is CASSLNTGEGSEKLFF.

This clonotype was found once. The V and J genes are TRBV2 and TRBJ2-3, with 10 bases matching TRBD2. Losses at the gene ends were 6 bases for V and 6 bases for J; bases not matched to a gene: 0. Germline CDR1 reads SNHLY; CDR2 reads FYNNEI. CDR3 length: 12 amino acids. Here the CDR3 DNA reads TGTGCCAGCAGGGGACTAGCGGATACGCAGTATTTT. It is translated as CASRGLADTQYF.

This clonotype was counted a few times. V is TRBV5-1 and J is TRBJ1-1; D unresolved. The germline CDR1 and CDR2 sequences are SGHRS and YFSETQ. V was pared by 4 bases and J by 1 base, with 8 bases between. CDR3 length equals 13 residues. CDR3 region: CASSREQNTEAFF. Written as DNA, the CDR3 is TGCGCCAGCAGCCGAGAGCAGAACACTGAAGCTTTCTTT.

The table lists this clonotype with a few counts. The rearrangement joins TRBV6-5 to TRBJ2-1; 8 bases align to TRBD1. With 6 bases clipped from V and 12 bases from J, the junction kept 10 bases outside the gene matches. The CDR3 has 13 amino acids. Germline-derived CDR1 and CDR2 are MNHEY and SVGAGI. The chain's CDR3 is CASRIDRGGAQFF. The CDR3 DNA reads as TGTGCCAGCAGGATCGACAGGGGAGGTGCGCAGTTCTTC.

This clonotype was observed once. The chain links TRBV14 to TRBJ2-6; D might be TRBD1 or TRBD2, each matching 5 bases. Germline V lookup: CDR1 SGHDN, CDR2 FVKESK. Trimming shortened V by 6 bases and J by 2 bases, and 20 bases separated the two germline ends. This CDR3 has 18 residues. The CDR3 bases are TGTGCCAGCAGTCACGCCGGGACGCCTTCAGCTGGGGCCAACGTCCTGACTTTC. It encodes CASSHAGTPSAGANVLTF.

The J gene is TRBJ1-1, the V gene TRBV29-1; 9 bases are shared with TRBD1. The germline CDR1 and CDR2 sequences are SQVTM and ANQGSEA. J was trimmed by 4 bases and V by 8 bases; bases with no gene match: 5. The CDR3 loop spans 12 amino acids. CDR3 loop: CSIGQGSTEAFF. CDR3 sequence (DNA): TGCAGCATCGGACAGGGGAGCACTGAAGCTTTCTTT. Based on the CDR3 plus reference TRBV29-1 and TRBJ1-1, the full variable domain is SAVISQKPSRDICQRGTSLTIQCQVDSQVTMMFWYRQQPGQSLTLIATANQGSEATYESGFVIDKFPISRPNLTFSTLTVSNMSPEDSSIYLCSIGQGSTEAFFGQGTRLTVV.

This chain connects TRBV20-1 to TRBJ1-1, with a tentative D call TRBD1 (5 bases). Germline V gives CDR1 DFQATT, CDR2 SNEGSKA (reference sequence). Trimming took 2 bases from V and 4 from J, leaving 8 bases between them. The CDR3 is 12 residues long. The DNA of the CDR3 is TGCAGTGCTAGACAGGGTACCACTGAAGCTTTCTTT. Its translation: CSARQGTTEAFF.

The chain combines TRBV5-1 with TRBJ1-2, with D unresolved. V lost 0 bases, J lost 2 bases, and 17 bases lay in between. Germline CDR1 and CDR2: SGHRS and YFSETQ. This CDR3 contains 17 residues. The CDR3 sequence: CASSLAMFRGRNYGYTF. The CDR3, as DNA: TGCGCCAGCAGCTTGGCAATGTTTCGCGGCCGGAACTATGGCTACACCTTC.

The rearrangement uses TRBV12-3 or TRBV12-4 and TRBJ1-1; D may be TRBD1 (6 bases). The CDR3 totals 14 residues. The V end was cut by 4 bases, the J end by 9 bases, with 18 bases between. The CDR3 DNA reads TGTGCCAGCAGTTCCTGGGTCGGGGGGCCTAAAGCTTTCTTT. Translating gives CASSSWVGGPKAFF.

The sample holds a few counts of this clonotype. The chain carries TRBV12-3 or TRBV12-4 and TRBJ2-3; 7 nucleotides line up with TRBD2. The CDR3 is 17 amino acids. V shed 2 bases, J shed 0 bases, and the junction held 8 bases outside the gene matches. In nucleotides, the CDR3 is TGTGCCAGCAGTTTAAGGCGGGGGTTATCTAGCACAGATACGCAGTATTTT. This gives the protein CASSLRRGLSSTDTQYF.

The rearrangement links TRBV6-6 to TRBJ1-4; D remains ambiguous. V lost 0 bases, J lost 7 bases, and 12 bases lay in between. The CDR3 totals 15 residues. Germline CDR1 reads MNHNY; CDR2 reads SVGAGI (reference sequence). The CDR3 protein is CASSYSALQGEKLFF. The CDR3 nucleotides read TGTGCCAGCAGTTACTCAGCACTCCAAGGTGAAAAACTGTTTTTT.

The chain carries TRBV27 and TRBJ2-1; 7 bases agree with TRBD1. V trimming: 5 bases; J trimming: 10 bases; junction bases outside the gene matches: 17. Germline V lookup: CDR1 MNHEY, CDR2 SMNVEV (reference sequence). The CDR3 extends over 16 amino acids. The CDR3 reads CASSPGTEDVIGEQFF. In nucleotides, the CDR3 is TGTGCCAGCAGTCCTGGGACAGAGGATGTGATAGGCGAGCAGTTCTTC.

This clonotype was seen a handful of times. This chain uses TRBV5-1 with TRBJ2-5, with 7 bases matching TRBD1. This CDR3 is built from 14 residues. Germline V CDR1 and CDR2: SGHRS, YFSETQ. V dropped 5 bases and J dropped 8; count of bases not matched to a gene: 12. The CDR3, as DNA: TGCGCCAGCAGACCCGGGACAGACACCTACACCCAGTACTTC. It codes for CASRPGTDTYTQYF.

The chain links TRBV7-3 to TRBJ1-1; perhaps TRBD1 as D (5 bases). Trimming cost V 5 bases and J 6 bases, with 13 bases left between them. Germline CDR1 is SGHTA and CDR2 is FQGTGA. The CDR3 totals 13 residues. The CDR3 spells CASSAGPPAEAFF. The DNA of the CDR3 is TGTGCCAGCAGCGCGGGACCTCCGGCTGAAGCTTTCTTT.

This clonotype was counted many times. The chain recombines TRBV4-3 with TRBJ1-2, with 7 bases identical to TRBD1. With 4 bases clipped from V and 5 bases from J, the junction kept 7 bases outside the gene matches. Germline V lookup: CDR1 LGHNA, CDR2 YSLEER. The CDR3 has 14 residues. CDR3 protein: CASSPARGLYGYTF. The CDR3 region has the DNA TGCGCCAGCAGCCCTGCCAGGGGGTTGTATGGCTACACCTTC.

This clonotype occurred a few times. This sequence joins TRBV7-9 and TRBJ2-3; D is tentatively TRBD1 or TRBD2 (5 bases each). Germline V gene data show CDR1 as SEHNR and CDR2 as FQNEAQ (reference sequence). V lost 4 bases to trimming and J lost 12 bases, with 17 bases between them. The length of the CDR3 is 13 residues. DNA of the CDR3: TGTGCCAGCAGCTCGTCGGGGACGCCAACTCAGTATTTT. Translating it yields CASSSSGTPTQYF. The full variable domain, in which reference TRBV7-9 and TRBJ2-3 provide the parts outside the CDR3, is DTGVSQNPRHKITKRGQNVTFRCDPISEHNRLYWYRQTLGQGPEFLTYFQNEAQLEKSRLLSDRFSAERPKGSFSTLEIQRTEQGDSAMYLCASSSSGTPTQYFGPGTRLTVL.

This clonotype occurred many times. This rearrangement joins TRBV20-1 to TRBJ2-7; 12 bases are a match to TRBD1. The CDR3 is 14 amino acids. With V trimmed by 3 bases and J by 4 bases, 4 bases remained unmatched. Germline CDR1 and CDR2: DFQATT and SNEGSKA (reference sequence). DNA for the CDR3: TGCAGTGCTAGGGGGGGACAGGGGGCGTACGAGCAGTACTTC. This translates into CSARGGQGAYEQYF.